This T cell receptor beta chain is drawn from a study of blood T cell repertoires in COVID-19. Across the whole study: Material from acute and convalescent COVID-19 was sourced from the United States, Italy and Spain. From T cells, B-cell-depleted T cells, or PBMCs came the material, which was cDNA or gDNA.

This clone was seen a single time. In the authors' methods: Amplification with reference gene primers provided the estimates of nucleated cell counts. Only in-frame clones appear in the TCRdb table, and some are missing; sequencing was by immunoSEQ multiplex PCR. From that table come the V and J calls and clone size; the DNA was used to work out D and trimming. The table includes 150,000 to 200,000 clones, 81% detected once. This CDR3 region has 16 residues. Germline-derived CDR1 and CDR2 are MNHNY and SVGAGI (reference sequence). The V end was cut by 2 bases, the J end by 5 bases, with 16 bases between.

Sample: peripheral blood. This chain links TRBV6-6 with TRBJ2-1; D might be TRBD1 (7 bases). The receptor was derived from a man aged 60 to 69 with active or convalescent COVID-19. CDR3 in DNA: TGTGCCAGCAGTTACGGGGGGACAGAAGATCACAATGAGCAGTTCTTC. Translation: CASSYGGTEDHNEQFF.